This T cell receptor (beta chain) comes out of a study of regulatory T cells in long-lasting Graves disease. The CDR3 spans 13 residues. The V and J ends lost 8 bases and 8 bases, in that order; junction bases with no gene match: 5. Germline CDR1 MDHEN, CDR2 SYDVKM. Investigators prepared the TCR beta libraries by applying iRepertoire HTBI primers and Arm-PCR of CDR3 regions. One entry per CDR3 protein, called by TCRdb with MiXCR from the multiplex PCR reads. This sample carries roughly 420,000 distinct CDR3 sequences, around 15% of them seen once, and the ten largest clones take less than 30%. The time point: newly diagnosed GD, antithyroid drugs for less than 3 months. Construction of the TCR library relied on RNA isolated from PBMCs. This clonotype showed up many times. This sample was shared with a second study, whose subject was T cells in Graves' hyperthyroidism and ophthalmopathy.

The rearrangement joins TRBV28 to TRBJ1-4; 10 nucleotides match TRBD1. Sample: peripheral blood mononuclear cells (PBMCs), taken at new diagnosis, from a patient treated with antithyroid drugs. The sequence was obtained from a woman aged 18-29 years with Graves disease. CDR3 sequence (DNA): TGTGCCAGCGGACAGGGGGTTTTAGAAAAACTGTTTTTT. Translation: CASGQGVLEKLFF.